This TCR beta chain was found in a study of T-cell reconstitution after alpha-beta-depleted transplantation in children. Study findings and constraints: By about two months after transplant, alpha-beta T cells reportedly arose from several hundred graft clones that had expanded. After one year, T-cell counts and TCRbeta diversity mostly came from new T cells. Surviving recipient T cells and intrathymic progenitors accounted for some patients' high TCRbeta diversity at day 60.

In regard to this clonotype: Its target is unknown.

Germline CDR1 is MNHEY and CDR2 is SVGEGT. V dropped 7 bases and J dropped 6 bases, with 24 bases sitting between them. The CDR3 is made up of 17 amino acids. A TCRbeta library incorporating unique molecular identifiers was prepared. One entry per CDR3 protein, called by TCRdb with MiXCR from the PCR reads. The repertoire includes a few hundred thousand distinct CDR3 sequences, roughly 13% of them detected once, and around 2.2% sits in the top ten. The chain couples TRBV6-2 or TRBV6-3 to TRBJ2-2, with D maybe TRBD1 (7 bases). Specimen: PBMCs, mostly from graft donor cells, collected 360 days after TCRalphabeta/CD19-depleted stem cell transplant. The receptor comes from a male patient younger than 18 who had a stem cell transplant for acute myeloid leukemia, so the T cells may come from the graft donor. The CDR3: CASTRGYSGGVAGELFF. CDR3 DNA: TGTGCCAGCACCAGGGGGTACTCCGGGGGAGTGGCCGGGGAGCTGTTTTTT.